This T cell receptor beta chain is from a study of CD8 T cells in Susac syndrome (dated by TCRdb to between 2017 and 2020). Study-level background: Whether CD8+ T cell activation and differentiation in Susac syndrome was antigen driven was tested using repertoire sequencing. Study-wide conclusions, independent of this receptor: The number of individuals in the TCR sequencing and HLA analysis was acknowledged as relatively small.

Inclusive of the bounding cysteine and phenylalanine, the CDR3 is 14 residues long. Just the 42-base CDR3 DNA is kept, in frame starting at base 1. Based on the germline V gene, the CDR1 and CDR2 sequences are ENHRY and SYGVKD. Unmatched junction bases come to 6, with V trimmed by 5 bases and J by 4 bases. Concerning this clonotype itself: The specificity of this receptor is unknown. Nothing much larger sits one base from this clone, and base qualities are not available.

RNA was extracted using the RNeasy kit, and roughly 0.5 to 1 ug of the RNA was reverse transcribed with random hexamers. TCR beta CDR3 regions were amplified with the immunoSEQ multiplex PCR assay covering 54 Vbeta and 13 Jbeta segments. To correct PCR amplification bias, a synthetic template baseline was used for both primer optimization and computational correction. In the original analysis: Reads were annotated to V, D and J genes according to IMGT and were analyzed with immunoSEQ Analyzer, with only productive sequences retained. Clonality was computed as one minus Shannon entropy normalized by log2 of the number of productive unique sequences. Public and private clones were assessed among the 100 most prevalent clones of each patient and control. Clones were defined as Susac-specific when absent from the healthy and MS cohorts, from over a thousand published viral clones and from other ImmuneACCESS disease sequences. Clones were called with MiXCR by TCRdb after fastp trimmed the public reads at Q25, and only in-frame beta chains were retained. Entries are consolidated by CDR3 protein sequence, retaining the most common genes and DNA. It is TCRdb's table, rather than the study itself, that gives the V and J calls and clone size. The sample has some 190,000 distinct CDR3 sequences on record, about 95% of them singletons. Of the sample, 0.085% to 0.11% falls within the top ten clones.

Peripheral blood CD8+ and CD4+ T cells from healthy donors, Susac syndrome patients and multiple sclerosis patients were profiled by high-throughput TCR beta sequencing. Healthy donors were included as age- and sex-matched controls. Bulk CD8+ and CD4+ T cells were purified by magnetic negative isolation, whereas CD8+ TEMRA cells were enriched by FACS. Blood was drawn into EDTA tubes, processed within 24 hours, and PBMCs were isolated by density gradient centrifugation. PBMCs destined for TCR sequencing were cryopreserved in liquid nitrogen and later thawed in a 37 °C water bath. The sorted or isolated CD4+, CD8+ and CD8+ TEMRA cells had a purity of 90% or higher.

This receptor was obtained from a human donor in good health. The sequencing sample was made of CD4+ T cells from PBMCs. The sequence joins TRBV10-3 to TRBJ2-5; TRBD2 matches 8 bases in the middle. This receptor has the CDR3 CAISPPGGLETQYF. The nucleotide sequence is TGTGCCATCAGTCCGCCGGGGGGGCTAGAGACCCAGTACTTC.